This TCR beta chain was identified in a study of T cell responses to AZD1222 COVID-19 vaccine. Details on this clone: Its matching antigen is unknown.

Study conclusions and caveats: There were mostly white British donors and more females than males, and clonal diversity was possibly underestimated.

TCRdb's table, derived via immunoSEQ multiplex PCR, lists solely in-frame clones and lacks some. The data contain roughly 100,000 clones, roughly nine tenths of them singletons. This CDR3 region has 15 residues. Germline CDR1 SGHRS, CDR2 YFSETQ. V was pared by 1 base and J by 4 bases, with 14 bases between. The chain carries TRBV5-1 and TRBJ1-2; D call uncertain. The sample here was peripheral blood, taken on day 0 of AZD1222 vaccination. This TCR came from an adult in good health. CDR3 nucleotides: TGCGCCAGCAGCTTGACGCCCTCGGCAGGCTATGGCTACACCTTC. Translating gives CASSLTPSAGYGYTF.